The 8 T cell receptor beta chains below were found in one sample sequenced in a study of blood T cells in healthy people across ages. The use of a sample-barcoded 5' primer and a J-beta primer mix characterized a second PCR of roughly 7 to 11 cycles. A single record per CDR3 protein comes from TCRdb applying MiXCR to the 5' RACE reads. The sample consists of roughly 1.5 million distinct CDR3 sequences, 42% of them appearing once. Sample: blood. The receptors shown here come from a woman between 18 and 30 years old in good health.

This clonotype was seen only a few times. The rearrangement links TRBV29-1 to TRBJ2-1, with TRBD1 identical over 11 bases. The CDR3 sequence is 15 residues long. Germline V gene data show CDR1 as SQVTM and CDR2 as ANQGSEA. V trimming: 7 bases; J trimming: 6 bases; junction bases outside the gene matches: 11. CDR3 sequence reads: CSAHRGTGGINEQFF. The CDR3 DNA follows: TGCAGCGCGCACAGGGGGACAGGGGGAATCAATGAGCAGTTCTTC.

The chain recombines TRBV7-2 with TRBJ2-7, with TRBD1 as a possible D gene (6 bases). Germline V gene lookup returns CDR1 SGHTA and CDR2 FQGNSA. The V end was cut by 7 bases, the J end by 3 bases, with 13 bases between. The CDR3 length is 13 residues. The CDR3 coding sequence is TGTGCCAGCAACCCCGGACAGAGCTACGAGCAGTACTTC. This gives the protein CASNPGQSYEQYF.

This clonotype was observed a few times. This chain joins TRBV6-6 and TRBJ1-2; D remains ambiguous. Trimming left V 4 bases short and J 8 bases short, with 14 bases between. The CDR3 is 13 amino acids. The germline CDR1 and CDR2 sequences are MNHNY and SVGAGI (reference sequence). Here the CDR3 reads CASSSEGGIGYTF. The CDR3 nucleotides read TGTGCCAGCAGTTCGGAGGGAGGAATCGGCTACACCTTC.

The CDR3 protein is CASSLEEAGAGDTQYF. The CDR3, as DNA: TGTGCCAGCAGCTTAGAGGAGGCAGGGGCGGGAGATACGCAGTATTTT. The chain is built from TRBV7-6 and TRBJ2-3, with D maybe TRBD1 (6 bases). The CDR3 is 16 amino acids. The V and J ends lost 1 base and 5 bases respectively, with 16 bases between them. In germline, CDR1 is SGHVS, CDR2 FNYEAQ.

To note about this clonotype: A much bigger clone sits one base away, suggesting this may be a read error. J is TRBJ1-6 and V is TRBV6-6, with D unresolved. The germline V gene encodes CDR1 MNHNY and CDR2 SVGAGI (reference sequence). Trimming removed 5 bases at V and 0 bases at J, with 2 bases between. CDR3 length: 13 residues. The CDR3: CASSGSYNSPLHF. The CDR3 coding sequence is TGTGCCAGCAGTGGCTCCTATAATTCACCCCTCCACTTT.

V gene TRBV7-2 combines with J gene TRBJ2-7, with D perhaps TRBD1 or TRBD2 (5 bases each). V shed 1 base and J shed 7 bases, with 11 bases lying between them. Germline assignment: CDR1 SGHTA and CDR2 FQGNSA. The CDR3 is made up of 13 amino acids. CDR3 nucleotides: TGTGCCAGCAGCTTAGGGGACCGACTGGAGCAGTACTTC. Translation: CASSLGDRLEQYF.

This chain links TRBV7-9 with TRBJ2-5; D is undetermined. The end of the DNA is better explained by TRBJ2-7, so the J call may be wrong. Germline V gene data show CDR1 as SEHNR and CDR2 as FQNEAQ (reference sequence). The CDR3 has 15 amino acids. As DNA, the CDR3 is TGTGCCAGCAGCTTAGTCGGTCAGGTCCCCGCCGAGCAGTACTTC. Its protein product is CASSLVGQVPAEQYF.

This chain links TRBV7-2 with TRBJ2-2; 12 bases line up with TRBD2. V dropped 1 base and J dropped 3; count of bases not matched to a gene: 6. The CDR3 runs 18 residues. CDR1 and CDR2 (germline): SGHTA, FQGNSA. The CDR3 sequence: CASSLGLLAGGHTGELFF. As DNA, the CDR3 is TGTGCCAGCAGCTTAGGCTTACTAGCGGGGGGTCACACCGGGGAGCTGTTTTTT.